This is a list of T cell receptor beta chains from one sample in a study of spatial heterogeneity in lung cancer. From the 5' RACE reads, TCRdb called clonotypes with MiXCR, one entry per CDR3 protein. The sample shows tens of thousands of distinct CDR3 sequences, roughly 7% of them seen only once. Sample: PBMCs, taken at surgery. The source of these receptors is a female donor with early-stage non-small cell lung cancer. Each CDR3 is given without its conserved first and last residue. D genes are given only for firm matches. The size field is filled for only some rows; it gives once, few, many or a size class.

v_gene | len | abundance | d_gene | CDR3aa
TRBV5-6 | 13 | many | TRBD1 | ASRRHRGRWETQY
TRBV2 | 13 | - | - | ASSGQVRGSYEQY
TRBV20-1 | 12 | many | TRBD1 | SARRTGSTDTQY
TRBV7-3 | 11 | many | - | ASSIGTPNEQF
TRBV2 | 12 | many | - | ASSVEATNYGYT
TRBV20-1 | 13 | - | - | SATPGALNTGELF
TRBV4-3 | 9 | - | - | ASQGYNEQF
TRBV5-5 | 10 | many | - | ASSLEADTQY
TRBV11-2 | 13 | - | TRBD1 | ASSQTGTVNSPLH
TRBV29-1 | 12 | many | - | SVYGRGMRNEQF
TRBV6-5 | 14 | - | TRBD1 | ASIAFPGTGVREQF
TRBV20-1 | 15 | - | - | SARDFHMTAISYEQY
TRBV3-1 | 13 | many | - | ASSYDGYSGNTIY
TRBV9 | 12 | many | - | ASSAHLITDTQY
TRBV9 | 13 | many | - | ASSRTGPGPETQY
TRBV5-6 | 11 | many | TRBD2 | ASSRIAGSPQY
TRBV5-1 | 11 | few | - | ASSVQVNTEAF